Here is one T cell receptor beta chain with its context. The CDR3 runs 13 residues. Germline CDR1 reads MNHEY; CDR2 reads SVGAGI. V was pared by 5 bases and J by 0 bases, with 7 bases between. The record originates from a study of human T cells and chemical hapten exposure. Via MiXCR, TCRdb re-called the RACE reads, giving one row per CDR3 protein. Of under 450,000 distinct CDR3 sequences listed, 4.8% are singletons. Sample time point: patch test 1, 2 weeks after DPC sensitization. Regarding treatment: therapeutic diphenylcyclopropenone sensitization with weekly scalp DPC. The authors' total RNA extraction used unfractionated whole blood.

This TCR derives from a woman in her forties or fifties with alopecia areata. Some clones in this sample may be carry-over from other donors' samples. The sample in question was whole blood, obtained in connection with sensitization to the hapten diphenylcyclopropenone (DPC). V usage is TRBV6-5 and J usage is TRBJ1-1; D is undetermined. CDR3 bases: TGTGCCAGCAGTGAAACAATGAACACTGAAGCTTTCTTT. Translation: CASSETMNTEAFF.